This TCR beta chain originates from a study of patients and donors after allogeneic stem cell transplantation. TCRdb re-derived calls from the RT-PCR reads in MiXCR, one entry per CDR3 protein. The table shows fewer than 200,000 distinct CDR3 sequences, with approximately 31% occurring only once. Trimming at V came to 3 bases and at J to 7 bases, leaving 5 bases not matched to a gene. Germline V gene lookup returns CDR1 SEHNR and CDR2 FQNEAQ (reference sequence). The CDR3 has 14 amino acids. The chain has TRBV7-9 and TRBJ1-2, with TRBD1 matching over 10 bases. The sequenced sample was blood, either unsorted or a sorted T cell fraction (not recorded which). The sequence was obtained from a human donor who was either an allogeneic HSCT recipient or a stem cell or donor lymphocyte infusion donor (not recorded which). It is not recorded whose cells these are; they may come from a transplant donor. The DNA of the CDR3 is TGTGCCAGCAGCTTCGACAGGGGGCACGGTGGCTACACCTTC. Its translation is CASSFDRGHGGYTF.